The rows below give T cell receptor beta chains drawn from one sample of a study of CD8 T cells in Susac syndrome. TCRdb reprocessed the immunoSEQ multiplex PCR reads with MiXCR, giving one entry per CDR3 protein. The table records 150,000 to 200,000 distinct CDR3 sequences, roughly 90% of them present only once. Sequenced material: CD4+ T cells from PBMCs. The receptors shown here come from a human donor with Susac syndrome. CDR3s include the opening cysteine and the closing phenylalanine or tryptophan. The order of the fields is J gene, D gene, V gene, clone size, CDR3 protein, CDR3 DNA. The D gene is left open where the match is weak. Some rows mark clone size as missing; the rest say once, few, many or name a class of expanded clone.

J: TRBJ2-3
D: .
V: TRBV9
size: once
CDR3: CASSVGRGASDTQYF
DNA: TGTGCCAGCAGCGTAGGTAGGGGGGCCTCAGATACGCAGTATTTT

J: TRBJ1-2
D: .
V: TRBV11-2
size: once
CDR3: CASSLGLGDYGYTF
DNA: TGTGCCAGCAGCTTAGGACTTGGGGACTATGGCTACACCTTC

J: TRBJ1-1
D: .
V: TRBV3-1
size: .
CDR3: CASSARTENTEAFF
DNA: TGTGCCAGCAGCGCCAGGACAGAGAACACTGAAGCTTTCTTT

J: TRBJ2-7
D: TRBD2
V: TRBV28
size: .
CDR3: CASMTSGRAEDEQYF
DNA: TGTGCCAGCATGACTAGCGGGAGGGCTGAAGACGAGCAGTACTTC

J: TRBJ1-3
D: .
V: TRBV18
size: once
CDR3: CASSPTPGQNSGNTIYF
DNA: TGTGCCAGCTCACCTACCCCGGGGCAGAACTCTGGAAACACCATATATTTT

J: TRBJ1-3
D: .
V: TRBV9
size: .
CDR3: CASSPHRGTGNTIYF
DNA: TGTGCCAGCAGCCCCCATCGGGGGACAGGAAACACCATATATTTT

J: TRBJ1-3
D: TRBD1
V: TRBV12-3/TRBV12-4
size: .
CDR3: CASSPGTASGNTIYF
DNA: TGTGCCAGCAGCCCTGGGACAGCATCTGGAAACACCATATATTTT

J: TRBJ1-5
D: TRBD1
V: TRBV9
size: .
CDR3: CASSVGDRGIQPQHF
DNA: TGTGCCAGCAGCGTAGGGGACAGGGGCATTCAGCCCCAGCATTTT

J: TRBJ2-3
D: TRBD1
V: TRBV9
size: .
CDR3: CASSVEGQNTDTQYF
DNA: TGTGCCAGCAGCGTAGAGGGACAGAACACAGATACGCAGTATTTT

J: TRBJ2-5
D: TRBD2
V: TRBV11-2
size: .
CDR3: CASSLDPAGGSNRYF
DNA: TGTGCCAGCAGCTTAGATCCAGCGGGAGGGTCCAACCGGTACTTC

J: TRBJ1-4
D: TRBD1
V: TRBV29-1
size: once
CDR3: CSVGTVEMGEKLFF
DNA: TGCAGCGTCGGGACAGTTGAAATGGGTGAAAAACTGTTTTTT

J: TRBJ2-7
D: TRBD2
V: TRBV7-2
size: .
CDR3: CASSYFSGSSYEQYF
DNA: TGTGCCAGCAGTTACTTTAGCGGGAGCTCGTACGAGCAGTACTTC

J: TRBJ2-3
D: .
V: TRBV29-1
size: .
CDR3: CSVVKAGITDTQYF
DNA: TGCAGCGTTGTGAAAGCGGGTATAACAGATACGCAGTATTTT

J: TRBJ2-3
D: .
V: TRBV7-3
size: .
CDR3: CASSLWGSRSTDTQYF
DNA: TGTGCCAGCAGCTTATGGGGTAGCAGGAGCACAGATACGCAGTATTTT

J: TRBJ2-7
D: TRBD1
V: TRBV5-1
size: .
CDR3: CASSFTGTGRYEQYF
DNA: TGCGCCAGCAGCTTTACCGGGACAGGGAGGTACGAGCAGTACTTC

J: TRBJ2-1
D: .
V: TRBV5-1
size: few
CDR3: CASSYLHRRAKRDEQFF
DNA: TGCGCCAGCAGCTACCTCCACAGGAGGGCCAAGCGTGATGAGCAGTTCTTC

J: TRBJ1-6
D: .
V: TRBV9
size: .
CDR3: CASSVEGYNSPLHF
DNA: TGTGCCAGCAGCGTAGAAGGCTATAATTCACCCCTCCACTTT

J: TRBJ2-6
D: .
V: TRBV29-1
size: .
CDR3: CSVAQDSGANVLTF
DNA: TGCAGCGTTGCACAGGACTCTGGGGCCAACGTCCTGACTTTC

J: TRBJ1-2
D: .
V: TRBV5-1
size: once
CDR3: CASSLTGPYGYTF
DNA: TGCGCCAGCAGCCTCACAGGGCCCTATGGCTACACCTTC

J: TRBJ2-3
D: TRBD2
V: TRBV28
size: .
CDR3: CASITSGSTDTQYF
DNA: TGTGCCAGTATTACTAGCGGAAGCACAGATACGCAGTATTTT

J: TRBJ2-7
D: .
V: TRBV11-1
size: .
CDR3: CASTTSRSEQYF
DNA: TGTGCCAGCACGACTAGTAGGAGCGAGCAGTACTTC

J: TRBJ1-2
D: .
V: TRBV12-3/TRBV12-4
size: once
CDR3: CASSPHGEFYGYTF
DNA: TGTGCCAGCAGTCCCCACGGGGAGTTCTATGGCTACACCTTC

J: TRBJ2-2
D: .
V: TRBV24-1
size: .
CDR3: CATSGGANTGELFF
DNA: TGTGCCACCAGTGGCGGCGCTAACACCGGGGAGCTGTTTTTT

J: TRBJ2-2
D: TRBD2
V: TRBV20-1
size: .
CDR3: CSARDLAGANTGELFF
DNA: TGCAGTGCTAGAGACCTAGCGGGCGCGAACACCGGGGAGCTGTTTTTT

J: TRBJ2-1
D: TRBD2
V: TRBV20-1
size: .
CDR3: CSAETSGLINEQFF
DNA: TGCAGTGCGGAAACTAGCGGGCTTATAAATGAGCAGTTCTTC